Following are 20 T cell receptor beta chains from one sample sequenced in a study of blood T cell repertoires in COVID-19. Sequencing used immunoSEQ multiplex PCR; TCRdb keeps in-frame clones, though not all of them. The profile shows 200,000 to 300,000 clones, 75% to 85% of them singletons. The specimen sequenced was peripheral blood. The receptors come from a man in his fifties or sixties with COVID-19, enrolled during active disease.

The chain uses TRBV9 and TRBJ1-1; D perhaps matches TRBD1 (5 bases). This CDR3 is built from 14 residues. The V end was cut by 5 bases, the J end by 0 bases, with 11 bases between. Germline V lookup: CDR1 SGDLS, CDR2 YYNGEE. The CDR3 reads CASSVQVVNTEAFF. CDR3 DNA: TGTGCCAGCAGTGTACAGGTAGTGAACACTGAAGCTTTCTTT.

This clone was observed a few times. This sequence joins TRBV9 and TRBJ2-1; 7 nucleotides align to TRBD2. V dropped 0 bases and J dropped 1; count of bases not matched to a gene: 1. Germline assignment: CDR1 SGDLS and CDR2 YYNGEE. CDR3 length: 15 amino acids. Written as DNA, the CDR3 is TGTGCCAGCAGCGTAGGAGCGGGGTCCTACAATGAGCAGTTCTTC. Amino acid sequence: CASSVGAGSYNEQFF. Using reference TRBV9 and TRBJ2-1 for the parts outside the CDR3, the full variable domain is DSGVTQTPKHLITATGQRVTLRCSPRSGDLSVYWYQQSLDQGLQFLIQYYNGEERAKGNILERFSAQQFPDLHSELNLSSLELGDSALYFCASSVGAGSYNEQFFGPGTRLTVL.

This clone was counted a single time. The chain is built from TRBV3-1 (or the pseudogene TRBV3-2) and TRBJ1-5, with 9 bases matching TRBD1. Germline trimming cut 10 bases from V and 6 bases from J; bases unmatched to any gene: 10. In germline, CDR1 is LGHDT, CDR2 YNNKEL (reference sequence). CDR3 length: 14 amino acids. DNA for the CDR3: TGTGCCACCGGAAGGTCGGGACAGGGTCAGCCCCAGCATTTT. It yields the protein CATGRSGQGQPQHF.

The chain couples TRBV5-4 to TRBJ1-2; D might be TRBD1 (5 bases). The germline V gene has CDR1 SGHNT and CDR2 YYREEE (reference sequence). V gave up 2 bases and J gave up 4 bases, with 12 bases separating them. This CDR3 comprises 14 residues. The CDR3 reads CASSLDQGLYGYTF. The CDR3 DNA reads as TGTGCCAGCAGCTTAGACCAGGGACTCTATGGCTACACCTTC.

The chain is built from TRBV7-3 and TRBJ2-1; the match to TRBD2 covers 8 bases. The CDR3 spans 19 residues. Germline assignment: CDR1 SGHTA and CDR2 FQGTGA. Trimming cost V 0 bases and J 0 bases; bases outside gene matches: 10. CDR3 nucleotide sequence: TGTGCCAGCAGCTTAACGCGTCGGAGCGGGGGTTCCTCCTACAATGAGCAGTTCTTC. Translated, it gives CASSLTRRSGGSSYNEQFF.

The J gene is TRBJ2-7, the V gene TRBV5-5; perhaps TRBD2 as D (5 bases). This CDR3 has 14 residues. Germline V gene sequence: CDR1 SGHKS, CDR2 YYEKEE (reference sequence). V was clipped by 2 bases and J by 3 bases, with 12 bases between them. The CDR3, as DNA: TGTGCCAGCAGCTTTCAGCGGCAAAGCTACGAGCAGTACTTC. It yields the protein CASSFQRQSYEQYF.

The CDR3 reads CASSQESGGISNEKLFF. The CDR3 bases are TGCGCCAGCAGCCAAGAGTCAGGGGGCATTTCTAATGAAAAACTGTTTTTT. V is TRBV4-1 and J is TRBJ1-4; 8 nucleotides match TRBD1. CDR1 is MGHRA and CDR2 is YSYEKL in the germline V gene. The CDR3 spans 17 residues. With V trimmed by 0 bases and J by 3 bases, 6 bases remained unmatched.

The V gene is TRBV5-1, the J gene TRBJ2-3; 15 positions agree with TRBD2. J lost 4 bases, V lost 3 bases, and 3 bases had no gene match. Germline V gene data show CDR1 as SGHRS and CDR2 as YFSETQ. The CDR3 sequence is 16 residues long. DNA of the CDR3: TGCGCCAGCAGCTCCTGGACTAGCGGGGGGGCAGATACGCAGTATTTT. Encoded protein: CASSSWTSGGADTQYF.

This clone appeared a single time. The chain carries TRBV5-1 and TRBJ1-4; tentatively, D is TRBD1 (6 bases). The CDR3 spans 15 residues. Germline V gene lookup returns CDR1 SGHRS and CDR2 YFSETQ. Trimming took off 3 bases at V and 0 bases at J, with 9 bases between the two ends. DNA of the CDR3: TGCGCCAGCAGCTCCCAGGGGTCAACTAATGAAAAACTGTTTTTT. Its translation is CASSSQGSTNEKLFF. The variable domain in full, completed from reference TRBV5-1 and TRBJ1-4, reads KAGVTQTPRYLIKTRGQQVTLSCSPISGHRSVSWYQQTPGQGLQFLFEYFSETQRNKGNFPGRFSGRQFSNSRSEMNVSTLELGDSALYLCASSSQGSTNEKLFFGSGTQLSVL.

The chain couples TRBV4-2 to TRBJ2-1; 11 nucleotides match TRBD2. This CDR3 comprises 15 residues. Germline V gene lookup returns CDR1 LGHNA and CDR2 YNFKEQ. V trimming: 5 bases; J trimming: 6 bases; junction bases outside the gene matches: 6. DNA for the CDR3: TGTGCCAGCAGCTTAGCCGGGACTAGCGGCAATGAGCAGTTCTTC. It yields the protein CASSLAGTSGNEQFF.

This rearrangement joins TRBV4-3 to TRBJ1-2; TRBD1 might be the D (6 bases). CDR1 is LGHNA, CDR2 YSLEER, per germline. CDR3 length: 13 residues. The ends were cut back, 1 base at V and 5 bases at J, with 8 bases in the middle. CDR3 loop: CASSQGGQYGYTF. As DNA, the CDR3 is TGCGCCAGCAGCCAAGGGGGACAATATGGCTACACCTTC.

The DNA for the CDR3 is TGTGCCAGCAGCCAAGGACAGTTCCAGCCCCAGCATTTT. Its protein is CASSQGQFQPQHF. V and J are TRBV3-1 (or the pseudogene TRBV3-2) and TRBJ1-5; D may be TRBD1 (5 bases). The V end lost 1 base, the J end lost 7 bases, and 8 bases lay between the germline ends. Germline CDR1 and CDR2: LGHDT and YNNKEL (reference sequence). This CDR3 is 13 amino acids long.

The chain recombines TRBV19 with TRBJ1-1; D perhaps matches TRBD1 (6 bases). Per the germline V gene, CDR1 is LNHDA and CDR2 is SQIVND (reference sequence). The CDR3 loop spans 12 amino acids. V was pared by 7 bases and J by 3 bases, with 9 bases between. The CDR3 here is CASNQGYTEAFF. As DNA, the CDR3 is TGTGCCAGTAATCAGGGGTACACTGAAGCTTTCTTT.

The CDR3 DNA is TGTGCCAGCAGCTGGAACAGGGTCCCACAAGAGACCCAGTACTTC. It yields the protein CASSWNRVPQETQYF. This chain uses TRBV7-2 with TRBJ2-5, with a possible D match to TRBD1 (6 bases). Deletions cut 4 bases from V and 2 bases from J, with 14 bases between. CDR1 SGHTA and CDR2 FQGNSA come from the germline V gene. The CDR3 loop spans 15 amino acids.

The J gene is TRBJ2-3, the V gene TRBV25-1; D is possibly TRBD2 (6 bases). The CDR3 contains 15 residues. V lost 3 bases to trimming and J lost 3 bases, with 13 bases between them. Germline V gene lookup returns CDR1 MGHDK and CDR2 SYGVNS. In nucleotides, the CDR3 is TGTGCCAGCAGTGACGGGGGAAGAGGGACAGATACGCAGTATTTT. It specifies CASSDGGRGTDTQYF.

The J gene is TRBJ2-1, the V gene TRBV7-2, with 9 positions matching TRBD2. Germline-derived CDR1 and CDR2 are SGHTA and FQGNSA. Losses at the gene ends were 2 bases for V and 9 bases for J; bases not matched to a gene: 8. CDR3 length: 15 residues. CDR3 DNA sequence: TGTGCCAGCAGCTTAACTCCTAGCGGGGTCGGTGAGCAGTTCTTC. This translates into CASSLTPSGVGEQFF.

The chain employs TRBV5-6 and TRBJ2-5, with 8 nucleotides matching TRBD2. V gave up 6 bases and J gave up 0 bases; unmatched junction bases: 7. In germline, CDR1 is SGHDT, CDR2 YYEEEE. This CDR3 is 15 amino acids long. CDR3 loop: CASNRLATYQETQYF. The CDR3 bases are TGTGCCAGCAACCGACTAGCGACCTACCAAGAGACCCAGTACTTC.

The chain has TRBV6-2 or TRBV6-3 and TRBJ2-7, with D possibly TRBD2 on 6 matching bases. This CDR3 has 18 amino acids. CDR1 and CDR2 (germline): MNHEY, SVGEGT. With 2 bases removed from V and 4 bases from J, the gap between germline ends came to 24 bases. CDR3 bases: TGTGCCAGCAGTTACACCACCGGGGAGGCAGGCGCTTTGTACGAGCAGTACTTC. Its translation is CASSYTTGEAGALYEQYF.

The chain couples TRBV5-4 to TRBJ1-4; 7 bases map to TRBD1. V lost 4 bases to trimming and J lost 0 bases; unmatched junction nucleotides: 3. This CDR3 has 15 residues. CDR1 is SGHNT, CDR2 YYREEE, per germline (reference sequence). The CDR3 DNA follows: TGTGCCAGCAGCCGGACAGGATCAACTAATGAAAAACTGTTTTTT. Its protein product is CASSRTGSTNEKLFF.

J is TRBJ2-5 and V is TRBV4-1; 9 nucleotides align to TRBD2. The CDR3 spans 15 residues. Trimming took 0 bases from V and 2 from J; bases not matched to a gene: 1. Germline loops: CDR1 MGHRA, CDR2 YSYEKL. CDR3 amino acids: CASSQDSGGQETQYF. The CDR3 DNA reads TGCGCCAGCAGCCAAGATAGCGGGGGTCAAGAGACCCAGTACTTC.